Each of the 24 T cell receptor beta chains below was sequenced from the same sample in a study of T cells after yellow fever vaccination. TCRdb re-derived calls from the 5' RACE reads in MiXCR, one entry per CDR3 protein. The sample yields 500,000 to 550,000 distinct CDR3 sequences, around a fifth seen once. The specimen was PBMCs, collected around 3 weeks after the first yellow fever vaccination. All receptors come from a man aged 18 to 30 who received the YFV17D yellow fever vaccine.

The table lists this clonotype with many counts. The rearrangement joins TRBV6-5 to TRBJ2-3; D uncertain. The CDR3 runs to 16 residues. Trimming pared 0 bases from V and 4 bases from J, leaving 14 bases between. Germline V CDR1 and CDR2: MNHEY, SVGAGI. The CDR3 spells CASSYSPARSADTQYF. The CDR3 region has the DNA TGTGCCAGCAGTTACTCTCCGGCCCGGTCGGCAGATACGCAGTATTTT.

The V gene is TRBV4-3, the J gene TRBJ2-5, with D uncertain. From germline, CDR1 is LGHNA and CDR2 YSLEER. The CDR3 has 14 residues. The V gene lost 0 bases and the J gene lost 7 bases, with 12 bases spanning the gap. As DNA, the CDR3 is TGCGCCAGCAGCCAAGAGGCATCGGCCTCGACCCAGTACTTC. It specifies CASSQEASASTQYF.

The sample holds a few counts of this clonotype. This sequence joins TRBV5-1 and TRBJ2-7; TRBD1 agrees at 7 bases. CDR1 SGHRS and CDR2 YFSETQ come from the germline V gene. With V trimmed by 0 bases and J by 5 bases, 5 bases remained unmatched. This CDR3 is built from 14 residues. CDR3 in DNA: TGCGCCAGCAGCTTGGGAGAGGGGGCTGACGAGCAGTACTTC. It is translated as CASSLGEGADEQYF.

This clonotype has only a few counts. The genes are TRBV29-1 and TRBJ2-1, with 11 positions matching TRBD1. Germline V gene lookup returns CDR1 SQVTM and CDR2 ANQGSEA. This CDR3 contains 13 residues. Trimming removed 6 bases from V and 8 bases from J; junction bases left unmatched: 6. This CDR3 is CSVVGTGGYEQFF. CDR3 sequence (DNA): TGCAGCGTGGTGGGGACAGGGGGTTATGAGCAGTTCTTC.

The table lists this clonotype with a few counts. The rearrangement uses TRBV6-5 and TRBJ2-5; 7 bases are shared with TRBD1. The V gene's germline CDR1 is MNHEY and CDR2 SVGAGI. V shed 0 bases and J 4 bases; nucleotides not matched to a gene: 5. CDR3 length: 15 amino acids. CDR3 DNA: TGTGCCAGCAGTTACTCTTACAGGGGAAGAGAGACCCAGTACTTC. It codes for CASSYSYRGRETQYF.

This clonotype was recorded once. The chain recombines TRBV7-9 with TRBJ2-4, with a weak D call TRBD1 (5 bases). Germline V gene lookup returns CDR1 SEHNR and CDR2 FQNEAQ (reference sequence). Deletions cut 3 bases from V and 2 bases from J, with 17 bases between. The CDR3 is 17 residues long. DNA of the CDR3: TGTGCCAGCAGCTTGAGTGGAAGGGGTCGGTCCAAAAACATTCAGTACTTC. Protein product: CASSLSGRGRSKNIQYF.

The chain joins TRBV10-3 to TRBJ2-2, with TRBD2 as a possible D gene (7 bases). The V gene's germline CDR1 is ENHRY and CDR2 SYGVKD. The CDR3 length is 14 residues. V was clipped by 7 bases and J by 1 base, with 10 bases between them. This CDR3 reads CAIKGGQNTGELFF. In DNA, the CDR3 is TGTGCCATCAAGGGGGGGCAGAACACCGGGGAGCTGTTTTTT.

The genes are TRBV5-1 and TRBJ1-6, with D possibly being TRBD1 (6 bases). This CDR3 comprises 15 residues. Germline assignment: CDR1 SGHRS and CDR2 YFSETQ. Trimming shortened V by 0 bases and J by 13 bases, and 17 bases separated the two germline ends. The chain's CDR3 is CASSLAGGLVAPLHF. CDR3 DNA sequence: TGCGCCAGCAGCTTGGCCGGGGGGCTCGTGGCGCCCCTCCACTTT.

V is TRBV5-8 and J is TRBJ2-3; D remains unclear. Germline V lookup: CDR1 SGHTS, CDR2 YDEGEE. The CDR3 consists of 15 residues. The V end lost 0 bases, the J end lost 6 bases, and 14 bases lay between the germline ends. The CDR3 here is CASSLVQTVRDTQYF. CDR3 bases: TGTGCCAGCAGCTTGGTTCAAACCGTGAGGGATACGCAGTATTTT.

This clonotype has only one observation. The CDR3: CSAPEPGDQPQHF. CDR3 nucleotides: TGCAGTGCCCCTGAGCCTGGGGATCAGCCCCAGCATTTT. This chain connects TRBV20-1 to TRBJ1-5; no clear D gene. From germline, CDR1 is DFQATT and CDR2 SNEGSKA (reference sequence). The germline V and J ends were trimmed by 6 bases and 5 bases, with 14 bases remaining between them. The CDR3 contains 13 residues.

The V and J genes are TRBV2 and TRBJ1-1; the D gene is possibly TRBD1 (6 bases). Germline loops: CDR1 SNHLY, CDR2 FYNNEI. CDR3 length: 13 amino acids. V was shortened by 2 bases and J by 5 bases, with 9 bases between the two germline ends. CDR3 bases: TGTGCCAGCAGTGAAACAGGGAGGACTGAAGCTTTCTTT. Amino acids: CASSETGRTEAFF.

The chain joins TRBV5-5 to TRBJ1-5, with D possibly TRBD1 on 5 matching bases. Germline V CDR1 and CDR2: SGHKS, YYEKEE (reference sequence). The CDR3 is made up of 16 amino acids. Trimming pared 2 bases from V and 0 bases from J, leaving 12 bases between. The CDR3 sequence: CASSLRDPYSNQPQHF. CDR3 nucleotide sequence: TGTGCCAGCAGCTTAAGGGACCCGTATAGCAATCAGCCCCAGCATTTT.

The chain is built from TRBV19 and TRBJ2-3; 10 bases are a match to TRBD1. Germline loops: CDR1 LNHDA, CDR2 SQIVND (reference sequence). The trim removed 10 bases at V and 6 bases at J, leaving 7 bases unmatched. This CDR3 has 13 amino acids. The CDR3 protein is CATRGTGVDTQYF. Written as DNA, the CDR3 is TGTGCCACCCGAGGGACAGGGGTCGATACGCAGTATTTT.

This chain joins TRBV11-1 and TRBJ2-1, with 9 bases fitting TRBD2. Losses at the gene ends were 0 bases for V and 7 bases for J; bases not matched to a gene: 7. The CDR3 has 16 residues. Germline CDR1 SGHAT, CDR2 FQDESV (reference sequence). CDR3 loop: CASSLADIAGVNEQFF. The CDR3 DNA reads as TGTGCCAGCAGCTTAGCAGATATAGCGGGGGTGAATGAGCAGTTCTTC. The full variable domain, completed using reference TRBV11-1 and TRBJ2-1, is EAEVAQSPRYKITEKSQAVAFWCDPISGHATLYWYRQILGQGPELLVQFQDESVVDDSQLPKDRFSAERLKGVDSTLKIQPAELGDSAMYLCASSLADIAGVNEQFFGPGTRLTVL.

V usage is TRBV6-5 and J usage is TRBJ2-7; no firm D call. The CDR3 is made up of 14 amino acids. V was shortened by 0 bases and J by 3 bases, with 9 bases between the two germline ends. Germline V gene data show CDR1 as MNHEY and CDR2 as SVGAGI. CDR3 coding DNA: TGTGCCAGCAGTTACTCGGTAGACGGCTACGAGCAGTACTTC. Translating it yields CASSYSVDGYEQYF.

The genes are TRBV4-1 and TRBJ2-3, with 12 bases lining up with TRBD2. With 2 bases clipped from V and 2 bases from J, the junction kept 8 bases outside the gene matches. The V gene's germline CDR1 is MGHRA and CDR2 YSYEKL. The CDR3 sequence is 18 residues long. CDR3 sequence: CASSQSSGGAPHTDTQYF. The CDR3 nucleotides are TGCGCCAGCAGCCAATCTAGCGGGGGGGCCCCCCACACAGATACGCAGTATTTT.

This clonotype came up a few times. The genes are TRBV5-6 and TRBJ2-1; maybe TRBD2 (6 bases). V lost 4 bases to trimming and J lost 6 bases, with 23 bases between them. Germline V lookup: CDR1 SGHDT, CDR2 YYEEEE. This CDR3 contains 17 residues. CDR3 protein: CASSPGRSSAAPNEQFF. Written as DNA, the CDR3 is TGTGCCAGCAGCCCTGGGAGATCTAGCGCGGCTCCCAATGAGCAGTTCTTC.

The chain joins TRBV20-1 to TRBJ1-1; the match to TRBD1 covers 8 bases. The germline CDR1 and CDR2 sequences are DFQATT and SNEGSKA (reference sequence). The CDR3 consists of 14 residues. V was clipped by 6 bases and J by 2 bases; unmatched bases: 8. Here the CDR3 reads CSATGASANTEAFF. The CDR3 bases are TGCAGTGCGACAGGGGCAAGTGCTAACACTGAAGCTTTCTTT.

This clonotype was picked up many times. The rearrangement uses TRBV7-2 and TRBJ1-5; D call uncertain. The length of the CDR3 is 15 residues. V was clipped by 4 bases and J by 4 bases, with 14 bases between them. From germline, CDR1 is SGHTA and CDR2 FQGNSA. CDR3 loop: CASSSGPSGNQPQHF. CDR3 in DNA: TGTGCCAGCAGCTCTGGACCCAGCGGGAATCAGCCCCAGCATTTT.

V and J are TRBV19 and TRBJ1-1, with D hard to call. Looked up from germline, CDR1 is LNHDA and CDR2 is SQIVND (reference sequence). V dropped 9 bases and J dropped 3 bases, with 8 bases sitting between them. There are 11 residues in the CDR3. CDR3 in DNA: TGTGCCAGCCGTACGTACACTGAAGCTTTCTTT. Translating it yields CASRTYTEAFF.

The chain combines TRBV7-2 with TRBJ2-3; D perhaps matches TRBD2 (7 bases). The CDR3 is 17 residues long. The germline CDR1 and CDR2 sequences are SGHTA and FQGNSA. The ends were cut back, 4 bases at V and 3 bases at J, with 20 bases in the middle. The DNA for the CDR3 is TGTGCCAGCAGCTCTCTGGGGGGCGGGGGTTATACAGATACGCAGTATTTT. Translated, it gives CASSSLGGGGYTDTQYF.

The CDR3 here is CASSSRTGGYTGELFF. DNA for the CDR3: TGTGCCAGCAGCTCAAGGACAGGGGGTTACACCGGGGAGCTGTTTTTT. The J gene is TRBJ2-2, the V gene TRBV7-9; 10 bases are a match to TRBD1. CDR1 is SEHNR and CDR2 is FQNEAQ in the germline V gene (reference sequence). Trimming cost V 4 bases and J 3 bases; bases outside gene matches: 5. The CDR3 length is 16 residues.

The chain links TRBV5-6 to TRBJ2-4; the match to TRBD2 covers 14 bases. The length of the CDR3 is 15 residues. The V and J ends lost 4 bases and 13 bases, in that order; junction bases with no gene match: 10. Germline CDR1 is SGHDT and CDR2 is YYEEEE. The CDR3 spells CASSELTSGGVIQYF. DNA for the CDR3: TGTGCCAGCAGCGAACTGACTAGCGGGGGGGTTATACAGTACTTC.

This clonotype was counted only a few times. The chain carries TRBV6-2 or TRBV6-3 and TRBJ2-4; D is uncertain. This CDR3 region has 16 residues. The germline CDR1 and CDR2 sequences are MNHEY and SVGEGT. Between the trimmed V and J ends, which lost 0 bases and 2 bases, there was a span of 11 bases. The DNA for the CDR3 is TGTGCCAGCAGTTACTCGAAATGGCTAACCAAAAACATTCAGTACTTC. Translating it yields CASSYSKWLTKNIQYF.